This is a list of T cell receptor beta chains from one sample in a study of somatic mutations in cytotoxic T cells in rheumatoid arthritis. Profiled with immunoSEQ multiplex PCR; TCRdb holds only in-frame clones, not every one. The data show approximately 13,000 clones, 65% to 85% seen once. Sequencing was done on a sample of CD8+ T cells sorted from blood. The source is an adult with rheumatoid arthritis. CDR3s include the opening cysteine and the closing phenylalanine or tryptophan. A D gene is named only where the DNA matches it firmly. Clone size, where shown, is once, few, many, or a class for clones that have expanded.

d_call j_call v_call clone_size cdr3_nt cdr3_aa
. TRBJ2-2 TRBV6-4 . TGTGCCAGCAGTGAAGGGAACACCGGGGAGCTGTTTTTT CASSEGNTGELFF
. TRBJ2-1 TRBV5-4 few TGTGCCAGCAGCTTAAGGTCATACAATGAGCAGTTCTTC CASSLRSYNEQFF
TRBD1 TRBJ2-7 TRBV2 few TGTGCCAGCACCGGGACAGGGGGAAGCTACGAGCAGTACTTC CASTGTGGSYEQYF
TRBD2 TRBJ2-3 TRBV28 . TGTGCCAGCAGCCGGGGGGTGGATAGCACAGATACGCAGTATTTT CASSRGVDSTDTQYF
TRBD1 TRBJ1-2 TRBV30 . TGTGCCTGGAGTGTGGGACAGGGGACGAATGGCTACACCTTC CAWSVGQGTNGYTF
. TRBJ1-3 TRBV13 . TGTGCCAGCAGCTTAGTTTCGGGCTCTGGAAACACCATATATTTT CASSLVSGSGNTIYF
. TRBJ1-3 TRBV19 . TGTGCCAGTAACTCTCCGGGGTGGACAGTGGGTGAGAACACCATATATTTT CASNSPGWTVGENTIYF
TRBD1 TRBJ2-7 TRBV9 . TGTGCCAGCAGCGTAGACAGGGGGCATTACGAGCAGTACTTC CASSVDRGHYEQYF
. TRBJ2-2 TRBV7-7 few TGTGCTAGCAGCTTTGGACAATTGGGCACCGGGGAGCTGTTTTTT CASSFGQLGTGELFF
. TRBJ2-2 TRBV2 . TGTGCCAGCATACTCATCGGGGAGCTGTTTTTT CASILIGELFF
TRBD1 TRBJ2-7 TRBV4-1 . TGCGCCAGCAGCCAACCGGGACAGGGTCCCCACGAGCAGTACTTC CASSQPGQGPHEQYF
TRBD1 TRBJ1-2 TRBV9 . TGTGCCAGCAGCGCCTGGGACAGGGGCTATGGCTACACCTTC CASSAWDRGYGYTF
TRBD2 TRBJ2-7 TRBV2 . TGTGCCAGCAGTGAAAGTTCGGGAGGCCCCTACGAGCAGTACTTC CASSESSGGPYEQYF
TRBD1 TRBJ2-7 TRBV5-6 . TGTGCCAGCAGCTGGGGGACAGCCGTCCACGAGCAGTACTTC CASSWGTAVHEQYF
. TRBJ2-1 TRBV11-3 . TGTGCCAGCAGCTTAGACAATGAGCAGTTCTTC CASSLDNEQFF
. TRBJ2-7 TRBV10-2 . TGCGCCAGCAGTGCGGACAGCACCTACGAGCAGTACTTC CASSADSTYEQYF
. TRBJ2-5 TRBV7-6 . TGTGCCAGCAGCCCCGAAGGGGGGATGGAGACCCAGTACTTC CASSPEGGMETQYF
TRBD1 TRBJ1-2 TRBV27 . TGTGCCAGCAGTGGGGGGGACAGGGGAGGCTACACCTTC CASSGGDRGGYTF
TRBD1 TRBJ2-7 TRBV29-1 few TGCAGCGTGGGGACAGGGGGTTATGGCTACGAGCAGTACTTC CSVGTGGYGYEQYF
. TRBJ2-4 TRBV18 . TGTGCCAGCTCACCGTCGGTAGTCGGAGACATTCAGTACTTC CASSPSVVGDIQYF
. TRBJ2-1 TRBV2 . TGTGCCAGGGCCAGGGCGGTCTACAATGAGCAGTTCTTC CARARAVYNEQFF
TRBD2 TRBJ2-3 TRBV6-4 once TGTGCCAGCAGTGAACTAGCGGACAGCACAGATACGCAGTATTTT CASSELADSTDTQYF
. TRBJ1-1 TRBV5-1 . TGCGCCAGCAGCTTTACCACAGCTATGAACACTGAAGCTTTCTTT CASSFTTAMNTEAFF
. TRBJ2-3 TRBV2 . TGTGCCAGTACAAGGGTCCGAGATACGCAGTATTTT CASTRVRDTQYF
. TRBJ1-1 TRBV5-1 . TGCGCCAGCAGCTTGGAGCCGCAGGTTGAAGCTTTCTTT CASSLEPQVEAFF
. TRBJ2-3 TRBV7-2 . TGTGCCAGCAGCTTAGTGGGCAGTCACTACACAGATACGCAGTATTTT CASSLVGSHYTDTQYF
TRBD2 TRBJ2-7 TRBV4-2 . TGTGCCAGCAGCCAAGGTCAGTCTAGCGGGGCCTACGAGCAGTACTTC CASSQGQSSGAYEQYF
TRBD2 TRBJ2-7 TRBV9 few TGTGCCAGCAGCGTGTCGGGAGGCTACGAGCAGTACTTC CASSVSGGYEQYF
. TRBJ2-1 TRBV11-1 once TGTGCCAGCAGCTTAGCGGGAATCTCCTACAATGAGCAGTTCTTC CASSLAGISYNEQFF
. TRBJ2-2 TRBV7-6 . TGTGCCAGCAGCCGGGGGACCGGGGAGCTGTTTTTT CASSRGTGELFF
. TRBJ2-7 TRBV27 . TGTGCCAGCAGTCTCGGGAACTGGGTCTCCGAGCAGTACTTC CASSLGNWVSEQYF
TRBD2 TRBJ2-1 TRBV27 . TGTGCCAGCAGTTTTCTAGGCGGGACTAGCGGTCATGAGCAGTTCTTC CASSFLGGTSGHEQFF
. TRBJ2-5 TRBV7-2 . TGTGCCAGCAGCCTGAACAGGGCCTATCAAGAGACCCAGTACTTC CASSLNRAYQETQYF
. TRBJ1-1 TRBV21-1 few TGTGCCAGCGTCGACAGGGTGAACACTGAAGCTTTCTTT CASVDRVNTEAFF
. TRBJ1-1 TRBV7-9 . TGTGCCAGCAGCTTATTGAGGGCGGGAACTGAAGCTTTCTTT CASSLLRAGTEAFF
. TRBJ1-1 TRBV6-5 . TGTGCCAGCAGCACGATCACTGAAGCTTTCTTT CASSTITEAFF
. TRBJ2-7 TRBV21-1 few TGTGCCAGCAGCAAAGTGTCTAGCGGGAGGTACGAGCAGTACTTC CASSKVSSGRYEQYF
. TRBJ2-7 TRBV7-9 . TGTGCCAGCAGCTTAGCGGGCCCTGACGAGCAGTACTTC CASSLAGPDEQYF
TRBD2 TRBJ2-7 TRBV9 . TGTGCCAGCAGCGCCACTAGCGGGAGTTTCAACGAGCAGTACTTC CASSATSGSFNEQYF
TRBD1 TRBJ1-3 TRBV7-9 . TGTGCCAGCAGCTTAGCTAACAGGGGAACGGGAAACACCATATATTTT CASSLANRGTGNTIYF
. TRBJ1-4 TRBV7-2 . TGTGCCAGCAGCTTAGCGCTCATCCTGGGGTTCTCAACTAATGAAAAACTGTTTTTT CASSLALILGFSTNEKLFF
TRBD2 TRBJ2-7 TRBV28 . TGTGCCAGCAGTTTGAGGGAGGGCATCAAAAGATACGAGCAGTACTTC CASSLREGIKRYEQYF
. TRBJ2-3 TRBV9 . TGTGCCAGCAGCGTAGTCAACTCCGGCACAGATACGCAGTATTTT CASSVVNSGTDTQYF
TRBD2 TRBJ2-3 TRBV27 . TGTGCCAGCAGTTTGGGGCTAGCGGGAGATACGCAGTATTTT CASSLGLAGDTQYF
TRBD2 TRBJ2-7 TRBV7-8 . TGTGCCAGCAGCTTAGCTGCGGGACTAGCGGGATGGTCCTACGAGCAGTACTTC CASSLAAGLAGWSYEQYF